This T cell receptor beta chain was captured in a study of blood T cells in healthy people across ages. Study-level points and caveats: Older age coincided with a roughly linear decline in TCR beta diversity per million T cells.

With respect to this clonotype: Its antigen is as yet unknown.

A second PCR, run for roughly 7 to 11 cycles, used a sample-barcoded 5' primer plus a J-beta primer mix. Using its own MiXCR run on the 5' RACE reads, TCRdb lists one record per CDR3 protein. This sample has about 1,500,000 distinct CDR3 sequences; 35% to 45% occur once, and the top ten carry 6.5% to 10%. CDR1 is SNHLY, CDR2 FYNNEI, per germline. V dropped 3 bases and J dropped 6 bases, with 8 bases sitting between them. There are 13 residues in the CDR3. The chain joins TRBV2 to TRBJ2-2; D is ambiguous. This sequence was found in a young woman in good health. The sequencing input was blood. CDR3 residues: CASSEERAGELFF. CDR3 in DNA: TGTGCCAGCAGTGAGGAACGAGCCGGGGAGCTGTTTTTT.